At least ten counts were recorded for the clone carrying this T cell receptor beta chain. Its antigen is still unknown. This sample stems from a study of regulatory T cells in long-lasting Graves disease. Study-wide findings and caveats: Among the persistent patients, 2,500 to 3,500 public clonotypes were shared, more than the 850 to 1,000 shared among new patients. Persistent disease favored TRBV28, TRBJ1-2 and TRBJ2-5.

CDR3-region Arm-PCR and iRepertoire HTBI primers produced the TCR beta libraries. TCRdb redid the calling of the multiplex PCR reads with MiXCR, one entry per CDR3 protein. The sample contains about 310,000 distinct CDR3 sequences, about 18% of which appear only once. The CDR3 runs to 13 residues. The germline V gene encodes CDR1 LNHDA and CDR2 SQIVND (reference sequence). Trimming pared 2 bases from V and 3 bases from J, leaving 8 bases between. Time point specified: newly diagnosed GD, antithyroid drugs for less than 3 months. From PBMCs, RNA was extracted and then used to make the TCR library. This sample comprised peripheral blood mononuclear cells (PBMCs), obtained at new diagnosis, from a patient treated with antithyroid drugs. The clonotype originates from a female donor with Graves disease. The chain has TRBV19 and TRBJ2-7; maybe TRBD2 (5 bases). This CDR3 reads CASSITRNYEQYF. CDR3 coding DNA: TGTGCCAGTAGTATAACTAGGAACTACGAGCAGTACTTC.